This is a list of T cell receptor beta chains from one sample in a study of blood T cell repertoires in COVID-19. Method: immunoSEQ multiplex PCR; TCRdb's copy keeps in-frame clones and lacks some. The sample has almost 70,000 clones; 75% to 90% are singletons. Sequenced input: peripheral blood. All receptors derive from a woman aged 50 to 65 with active COVID-19. Both conserved end residues are part of each CDR3. A D gene is named only where the DNA matches it firmly.

D gene: TRBD1
J gene: TRBJ1-6
V gene: TRBV5-6
CDR3 protein: CASSITGTGSSPLHF
CDR3 DNA: TGTGCCAGCAGCATCACCGGGACAGGGAGTTCACCCCTCCACTTT

D gene: -
J gene: TRBJ2-1
V gene: TRBV5-5
CDR3 protein: CASSRGTAETYNEQFF
CDR3 DNA: TGTGCCAGCAGCCGCGGGACAGCCGAAACCTACAATGAGCAGTTCTTC

D gene: TRBD1
J gene: TRBJ1-1
V gene: TRBV7-8
CDR3 protein: CASSKDRDAEAFF
CDR3 DNA: TGTGCCAGCAGCAAAGACAGGGACGCTGAAGCTTTCTTT

D gene: TRBD1
J gene: TRBJ2-1
V gene: TRBV5-1
CDR3 protein: CASSSGQGTNEQFF
CDR3 DNA: TGCGCCAGCAGCTCGGGACAGGGCACTAATGAGCAGTTCTTC

D gene: -
J gene: TRBJ2-7
V gene: TRBV5-1
CDR3 protein: CASSLLGTPGLYEQYF
CDR3 DNA: TGCGCCAGCAGCTTGCTCGGGACTCCGGGCCTTTACGAGCAGTACTTC

D gene: TRBD1
J gene: TRBJ2-7
V gene: TRBV13
CDR3 protein: CASSPPDRGHEQYF
CDR3 DNA: TGTGCCAGCAGCCCGCCGGACAGGGGCCACGAGCAGTACTTC

D gene: TRBD2
J gene: TRBJ2-3
V gene: TRBV10-3
CDR3 protein: CAIDAAGGPGTQYF
CDR3 DNA: TGTGCCATTGACGCAGCGGGAGGGCCTGGTACGCAGTATTTT

D gene: TRBD1
J gene: TRBJ1-2
V gene: TRBV5-1
CDR3 protein: CASSPGQNYGYTF
CDR3 DNA: TGCGCCAGCAGTCCGGGACAGAACTATGGCTACACCTTC

D gene: -
J gene: TRBJ2-2
V gene: TRBV2
CDR3 protein: CASSEVDNRNTGELFF
CDR3 DNA: TGTGCCAGCAGTGAAGTGGATAACAGGAACACCGGGGAGCTGTTTTTT

D gene: -
J gene: TRBJ2-3
V gene: TRBV9
CDR3 protein: CASSVGETVATYSDTQYF
CDR3 DNA: TGTGCCAGCAGCGTAGGCGAGACTGTAGCCACGTATTCAGATACGCAGTATTTT

D gene: TRBD1
J gene: TRBJ1-1
V gene: TRBV6-5
CDR3 protein: CASSYSIGQGHTEAFF
CDR3 DNA: TGTGCCAGCAGTTACTCGATTGGACAGGGTCACACTGAAGCTTTCTTT